This entry is about one TCR beta chain. CDR3 length equals 15 residues. Trimming stripped 0 bases from V and 2 bases from J, with 9 bases between. CDR1 and CDR2 from the germline V gene are LGHNA and YNFKEQ. This record belongs to a study of blood T cell repertoires in COVID-19. On the study more broadly: T cells, B-cell-depleted T cells, or PBMCs supplied cDNA or gDNA.

Only in-frame clones appear in the TCRdb table, and some are missing; sequencing was by immunoSEQ multiplex PCR. Of tens of thousands of clones in the sample, roughly 90% were seen once. The rearrangement uses TRBV4-2 and TRBJ2-3; D gene uncertain. Input material: peripheral blood. The TCR comes from a man aged 30 to 45 with acute or convalescent COVID-19. The CDR3 sequence is CASSQDRRLTDTQYF. CDR3 DNA sequence: TGTGCCAGCAGCCAAGATCGGCGGCTCACAGATACGCAGTATTTT.